In this sample, the clone carrying this T cell receptor beta chain turned up once. Antigen: not known. This specimen belongs to a study of T cell responses to AZD1222 COVID-19 vaccine. In the study overall: Whether given at about 4 or about 12 weeks, second doses were pooled. Study findings and constraints: Every sample of the repertoires postdated the peak T cell response. Variant regions that are unmutated are reportedly the target of nearly half of spike-specific TCRs. Receipt of two AZD1222 doses was followed by a rise in Spike-specific TCR breadth and depth.

Profiled with immunoSEQ multiplex PCR; TCRdb holds only in-frame clones, not every one. Of over 65,000 clones listed, roughly nine tenths are singletons. V lost 6 bases to trimming and J lost 2 bases, with 20 bases between them. This CDR3 has 15 residues. Germline CDR1 reads SQVTM; CDR2 reads ANQGSEA. The sequence was obtained from an adult in good health. The V and J genes are TRBV29-1 and TRBJ2-7; tentatively, D is TRBD1 (6 bases). Sample: peripheral blood, taken on day 0 of AZD1222 vaccination. The CDR3 DNA reads TGCAGCGTCGACCCTCGACAGGCCGCAGCCTACGAGCAGTACTTC. Encoded protein: CSVDPRQAAAYEQYF.